The entry below gives a single T cell receptor (beta chain) sequence along with its context. Antigen unknown. The trim removed 5 bases at V and 6 bases at J, leaving 12 bases unmatched. This CDR3 has 16 residues. The germline V gene encodes CDR1 MDHEN and CDR2 SYDVKM. The sort gate was single viable CD3+CD4+CD8-CD45RO+ cells for memory CD4+ T cells. Only in-frame clones appear in the TCRdb table, and some are missing; sequencing was by immunoSEQ multiplex PCR. Of 84,000 or so clones detected, approximately 84% appear once; the ten largest clones hold nearly 0.8%. This sample was included in a study of memory CD4+ T cells and cytomegalovirus serostatus. Regarding the study as a whole: Median bootstrapped AUC for CMV status was about 0.95 originally, roughly 0.92 US-trained.

Material: memory CD4+ T cells from blood. The TCR sequence derives from an adult in good health and CMV-seronegative. V is TRBV28 and J is TRBJ2-3; 9 bases line up with TRBD2. The CDR3, as DNA: TGTGCCAGCAGTCTGGGAGCGGGGGGCCTGACGGATACGCAGTATTTT. Translating it yields CASSLGAGGLTDTQYF.